This T cell receptor beta chain appears in the sequencing data of a study of blood T cell repertoires in COVID-19. Overall study context: Material from acute and convalescent COVID-19 was sourced from the United States, Italy and Spain. In each case, the material was cDNA or gDNA derived from T cells, B-cell-depleted T cells, or PBMCs.

The CDR3 contains 18 residues. Germline V gene data show CDR1 as LGHNA and CDR2 as YNFKEQ. V trimming: 3 bases; J trimming: 0 bases; junction bases outside the gene matches: 5. Clones were sequenced by immunoSEQ multiplex PCR, and TCRdb holds only the in-frame ones, with some missing. The sample has roughly 200,000 clones; about 80% are singletons. This clone occurred a few times. The specimen was peripheral blood. The receptor was isolated from a woman in her forties or fifties with active or convalescent COVID-19. J is TRBJ2-6 and V is TRBV4-2, with 10 bases matching TRBD2. The chain's CDR3 is CASSQSLAGASGANVLTF. Here the CDR3 DNA reads TGTGCCAGCAGCCAGAGCCTAGCGGGAGCCTCTGGGGCCAACGTCCTGACTTTC.